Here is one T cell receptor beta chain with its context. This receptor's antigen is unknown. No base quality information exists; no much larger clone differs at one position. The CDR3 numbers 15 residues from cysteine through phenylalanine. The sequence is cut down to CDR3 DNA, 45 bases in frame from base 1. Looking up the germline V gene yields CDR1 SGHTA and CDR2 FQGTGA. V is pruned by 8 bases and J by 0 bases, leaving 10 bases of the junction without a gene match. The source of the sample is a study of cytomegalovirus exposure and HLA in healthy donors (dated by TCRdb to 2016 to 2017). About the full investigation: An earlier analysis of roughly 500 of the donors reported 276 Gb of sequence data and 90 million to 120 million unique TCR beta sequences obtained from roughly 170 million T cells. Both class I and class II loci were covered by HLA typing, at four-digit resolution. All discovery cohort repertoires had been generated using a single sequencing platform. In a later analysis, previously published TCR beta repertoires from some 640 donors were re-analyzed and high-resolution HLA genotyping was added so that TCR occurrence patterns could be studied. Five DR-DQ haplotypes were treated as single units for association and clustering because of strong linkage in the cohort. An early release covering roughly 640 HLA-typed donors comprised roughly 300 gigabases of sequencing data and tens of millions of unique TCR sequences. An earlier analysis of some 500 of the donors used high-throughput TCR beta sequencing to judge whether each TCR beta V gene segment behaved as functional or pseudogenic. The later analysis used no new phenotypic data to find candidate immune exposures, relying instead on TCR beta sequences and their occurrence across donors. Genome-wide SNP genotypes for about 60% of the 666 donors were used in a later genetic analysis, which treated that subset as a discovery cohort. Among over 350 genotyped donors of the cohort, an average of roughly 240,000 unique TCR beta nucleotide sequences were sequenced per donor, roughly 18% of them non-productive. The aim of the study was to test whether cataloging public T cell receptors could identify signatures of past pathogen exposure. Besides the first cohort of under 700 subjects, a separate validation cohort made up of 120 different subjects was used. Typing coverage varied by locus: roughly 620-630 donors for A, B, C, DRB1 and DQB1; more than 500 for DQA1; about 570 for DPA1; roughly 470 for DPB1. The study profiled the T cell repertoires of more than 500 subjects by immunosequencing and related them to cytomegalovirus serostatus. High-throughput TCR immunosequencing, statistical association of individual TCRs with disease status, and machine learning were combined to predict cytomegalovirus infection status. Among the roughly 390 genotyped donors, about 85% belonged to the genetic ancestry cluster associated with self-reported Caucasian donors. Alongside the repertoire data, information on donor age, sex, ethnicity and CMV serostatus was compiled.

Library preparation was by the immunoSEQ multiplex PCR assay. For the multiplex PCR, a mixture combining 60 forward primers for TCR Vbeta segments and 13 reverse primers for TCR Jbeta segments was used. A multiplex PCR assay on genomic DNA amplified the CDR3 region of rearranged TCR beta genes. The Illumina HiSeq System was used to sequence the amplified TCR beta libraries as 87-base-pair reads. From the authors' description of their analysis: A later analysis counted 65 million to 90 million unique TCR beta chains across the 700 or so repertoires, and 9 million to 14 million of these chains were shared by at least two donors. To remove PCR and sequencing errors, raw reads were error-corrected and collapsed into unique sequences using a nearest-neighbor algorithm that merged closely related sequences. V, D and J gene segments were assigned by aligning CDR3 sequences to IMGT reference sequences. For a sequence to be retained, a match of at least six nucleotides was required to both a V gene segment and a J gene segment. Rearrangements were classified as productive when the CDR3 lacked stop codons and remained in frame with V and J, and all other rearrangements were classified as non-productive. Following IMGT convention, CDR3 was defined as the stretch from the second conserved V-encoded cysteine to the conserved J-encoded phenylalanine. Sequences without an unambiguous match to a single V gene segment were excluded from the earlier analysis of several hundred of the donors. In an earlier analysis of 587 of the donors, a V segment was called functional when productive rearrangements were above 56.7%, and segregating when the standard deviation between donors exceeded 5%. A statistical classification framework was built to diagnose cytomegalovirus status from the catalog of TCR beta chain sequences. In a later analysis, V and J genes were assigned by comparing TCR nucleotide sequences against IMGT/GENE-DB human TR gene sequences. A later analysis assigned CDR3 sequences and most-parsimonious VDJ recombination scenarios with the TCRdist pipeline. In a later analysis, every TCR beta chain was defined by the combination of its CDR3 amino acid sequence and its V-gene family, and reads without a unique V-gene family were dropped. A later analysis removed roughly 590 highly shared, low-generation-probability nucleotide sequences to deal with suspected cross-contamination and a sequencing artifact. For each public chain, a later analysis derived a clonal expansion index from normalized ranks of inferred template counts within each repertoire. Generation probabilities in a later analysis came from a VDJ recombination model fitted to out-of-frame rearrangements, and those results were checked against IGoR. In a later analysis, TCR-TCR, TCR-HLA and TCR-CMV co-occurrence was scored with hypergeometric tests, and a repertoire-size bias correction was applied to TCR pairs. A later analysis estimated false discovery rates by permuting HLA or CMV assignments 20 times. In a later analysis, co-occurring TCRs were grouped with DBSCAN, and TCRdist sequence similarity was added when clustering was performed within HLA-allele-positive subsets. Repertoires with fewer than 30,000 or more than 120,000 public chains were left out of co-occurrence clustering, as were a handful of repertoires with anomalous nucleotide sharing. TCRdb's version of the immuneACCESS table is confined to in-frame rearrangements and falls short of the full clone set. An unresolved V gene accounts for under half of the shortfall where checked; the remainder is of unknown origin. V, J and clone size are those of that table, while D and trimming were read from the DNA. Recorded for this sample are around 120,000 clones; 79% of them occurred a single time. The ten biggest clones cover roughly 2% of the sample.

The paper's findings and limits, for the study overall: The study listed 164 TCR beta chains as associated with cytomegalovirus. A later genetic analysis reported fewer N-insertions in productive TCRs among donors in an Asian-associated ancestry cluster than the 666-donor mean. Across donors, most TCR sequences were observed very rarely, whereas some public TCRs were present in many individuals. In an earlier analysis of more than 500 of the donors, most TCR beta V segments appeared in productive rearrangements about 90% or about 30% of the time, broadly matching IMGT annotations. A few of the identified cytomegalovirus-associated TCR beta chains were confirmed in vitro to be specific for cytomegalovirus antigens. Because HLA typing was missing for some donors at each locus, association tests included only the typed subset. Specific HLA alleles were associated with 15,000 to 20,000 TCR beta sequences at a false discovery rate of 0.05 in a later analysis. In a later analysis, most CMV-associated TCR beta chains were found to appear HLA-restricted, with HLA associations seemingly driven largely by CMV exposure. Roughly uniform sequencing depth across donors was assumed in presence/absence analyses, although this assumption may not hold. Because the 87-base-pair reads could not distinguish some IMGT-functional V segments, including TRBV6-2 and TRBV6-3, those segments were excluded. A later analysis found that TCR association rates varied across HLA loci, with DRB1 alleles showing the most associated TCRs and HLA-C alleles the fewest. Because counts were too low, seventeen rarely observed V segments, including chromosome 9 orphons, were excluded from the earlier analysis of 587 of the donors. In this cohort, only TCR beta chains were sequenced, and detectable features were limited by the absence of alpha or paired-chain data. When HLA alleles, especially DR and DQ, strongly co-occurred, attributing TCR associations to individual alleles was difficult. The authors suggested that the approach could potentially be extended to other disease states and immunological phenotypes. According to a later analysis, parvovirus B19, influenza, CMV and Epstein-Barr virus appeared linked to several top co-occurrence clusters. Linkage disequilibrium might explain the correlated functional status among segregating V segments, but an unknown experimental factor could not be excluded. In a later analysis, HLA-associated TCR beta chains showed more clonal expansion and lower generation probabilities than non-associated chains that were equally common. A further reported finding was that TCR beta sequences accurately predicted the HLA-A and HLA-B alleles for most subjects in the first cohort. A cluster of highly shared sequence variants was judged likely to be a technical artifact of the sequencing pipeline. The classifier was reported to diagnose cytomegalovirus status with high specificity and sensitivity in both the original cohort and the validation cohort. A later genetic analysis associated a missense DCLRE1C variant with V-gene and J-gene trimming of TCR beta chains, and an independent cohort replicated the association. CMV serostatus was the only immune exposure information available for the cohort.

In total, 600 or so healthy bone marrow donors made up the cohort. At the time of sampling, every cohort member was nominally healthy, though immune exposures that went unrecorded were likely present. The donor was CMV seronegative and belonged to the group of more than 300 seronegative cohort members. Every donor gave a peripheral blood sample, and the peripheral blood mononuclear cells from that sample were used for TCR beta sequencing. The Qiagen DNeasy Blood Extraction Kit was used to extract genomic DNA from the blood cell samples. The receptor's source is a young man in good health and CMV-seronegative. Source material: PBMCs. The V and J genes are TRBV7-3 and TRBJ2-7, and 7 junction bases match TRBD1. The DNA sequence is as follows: TGTGCCAGCTCATTAACAGGGGTTAGCTCCTACGAGCAGTACTTC. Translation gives CASSLTGVSSYEQYF.